This entry is about one TCR beta chain. Its antigen is still unknown. A much larger clone differs from this one at a single base, so this may be a read error. Over 18 months, lack of ophthalmopathy progression marked Graves' hyperthyroidism as stable. Hyperthyroidism had been newly diagnosed in patients aged 18 to 65, and its duration was under 2 months. The diagnoses drew upon clinical symptoms, serum thyroxine and TRAb, thyroid ultrasound and orbital computed tomography. This sample was taken from a study of T cells in Graves' hyperthyroidism and ophthalmopathy. Overall study results and limits: Blood shared most expanded thyroid clonotypes above 0.001.

The CDR3 is made up of 14 amino acids. Template material for amplifying TCR beta CDR3 regions consisted of RNA transcripts. Researchers ran a first-round RT-PCR on the TCR CDR3 using the HTBI primer set. MiXCR was run by TCRdb on the multiplex PCR reads, yielding one entry per CDR3 protein. The sample yields almost 600,000 distinct CDR3 sequences, under 60% seen once. This clonotype originated in a young woman with Graves' hyperthyroidism. Sequenced: peripheral blood or thyroid tissue (not recorded which). The chain couples TRBV12-3 or TRBV12-4 to TRBJ1-1; 8 nucleotides align to TRBD1. CDR3 residues: CAGSWRQGSTEAFF. The DNA for the CDR3 is TGTGCCGGCAGTTGGAGACAGGGGAGCACTGAAGCTTTCTTT.